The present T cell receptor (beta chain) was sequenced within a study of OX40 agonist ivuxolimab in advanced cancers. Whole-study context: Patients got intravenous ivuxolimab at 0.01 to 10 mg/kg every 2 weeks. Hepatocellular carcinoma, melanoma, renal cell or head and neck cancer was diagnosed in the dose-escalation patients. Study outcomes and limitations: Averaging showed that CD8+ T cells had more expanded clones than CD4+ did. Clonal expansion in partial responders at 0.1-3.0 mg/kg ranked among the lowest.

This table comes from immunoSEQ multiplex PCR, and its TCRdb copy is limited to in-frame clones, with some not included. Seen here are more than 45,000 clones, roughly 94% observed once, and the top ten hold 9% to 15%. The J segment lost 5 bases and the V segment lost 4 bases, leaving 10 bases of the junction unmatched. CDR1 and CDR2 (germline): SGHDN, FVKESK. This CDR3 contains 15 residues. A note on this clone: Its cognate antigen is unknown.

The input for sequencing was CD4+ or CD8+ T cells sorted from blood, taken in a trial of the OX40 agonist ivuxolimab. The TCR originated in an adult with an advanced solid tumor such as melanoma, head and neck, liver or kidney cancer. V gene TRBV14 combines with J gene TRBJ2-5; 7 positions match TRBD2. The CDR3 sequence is CASSPVRSGLETQYF. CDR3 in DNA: TGTGCCAGCAGCCCCGTCCGTAGCGGGTTGGAGACCCAGTACTTC.